The T cell receptor beta chain under discussion was sequenced for a study of blood T cells in healthy people across ages. Study-level results: What prevented conclusive comparison of naive and antigen-experienced cells was that PBMCs were unsorted. The diversity estimates, figures obtained from one million T cells, were considered underestimates.

Trimming removed 5 bases at V and 8 bases at J, with 15 bases between. The CDR3 has 13 amino acids. Germline V CDR1 and CDR2: SGHVS, FNYEAQ. Combining a sample-barcoded 5' primer with a J-beta primer mix, a second PCR ran for roughly 6 to 12 cycles. Each CDR3 protein gets one entry after TCRdb re-called the 5' RACE reads with MiXCR. Of more than 550,000 distinct CDR3 sequences listed, around a fifth are singletons. This clonotype has just a few counts. Its antigen is still unknown. The sequencing input was blood. The chain uses TRBV7-6 and TRBJ1-1; D call uncertain. The sequence derives from a man between 65 and 85 years old in good health. CDR3 in amino acids: CASSPGRHGEAFF. The DNA for the CDR3 is TGTGCCAGCAGCCCAGGACGTCACGGCGAAGCTTTCTTT.